This T cell receptor beta chain stems from a study of CD8 T cells in Susac syndrome. The CDR3 loop spans 14 amino acids. V dropped 5 bases and J dropped 8; count of bases not matched to a gene: 9. Reverse transcription of 0.5 to 1 ug RNA was performed with random hexamers. TCR beta CDR3 was amplified by immunoSEQ covering 54 Vbeta and 13 Jbeta. TCRdb redid the calling of the immunoSEQ multiplex PCR reads with MiXCR, one entry per CDR3 protein. The top ten hold about 0.088% of the sample, which has about 210,000 distinct CDR3 sequences, about 95% seen once. Patients with stable or active relapsing-remitting disease, all of them treatment-naive, made up the multiple sclerosis controls.

This clonotype originated in a human donor with multiple sclerosis. The chain uses TRBV12-3 or TRBV12-4 and TRBJ2-3; 8 bases fit TRBD1. The sequencing sample was made of CD4+ T cells from PBMCs. The CDR3 sequence is CASSGTGRVGTQYF. DNA of the CDR3: TGTGCCAGCAGTGGGACAGGCAGAGTCGGTACGCAGTATTTT.